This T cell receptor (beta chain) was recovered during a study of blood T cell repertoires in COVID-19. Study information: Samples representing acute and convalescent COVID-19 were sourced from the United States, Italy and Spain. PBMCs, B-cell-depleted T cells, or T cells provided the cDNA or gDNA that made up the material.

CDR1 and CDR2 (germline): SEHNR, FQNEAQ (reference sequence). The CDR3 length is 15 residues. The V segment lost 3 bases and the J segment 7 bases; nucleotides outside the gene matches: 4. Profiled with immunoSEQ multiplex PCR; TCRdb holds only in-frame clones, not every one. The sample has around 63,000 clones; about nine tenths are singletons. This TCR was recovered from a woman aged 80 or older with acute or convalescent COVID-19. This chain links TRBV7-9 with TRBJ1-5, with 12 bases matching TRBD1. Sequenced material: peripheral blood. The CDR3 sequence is CASSFGTGGGQPQHF. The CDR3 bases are TGTGCCAGCAGCTTTGGGACAGGGGGCGGACAGCCCCAGCATTTT.